A single count supports the clone carrying this TCR beta chain. This entry comes from a study of T cell responses to AZD1222 COVID-19 vaccine. Trimming took off 4 bases at V and 6 bases at J, with 10 bases between the two ends. The CDR3 contains 12 residues. Germline-derived CDR1 and CDR2 are MNHEY and SVGAGI. Method: immunoSEQ multiplex PCR; TCRdb's copy keeps in-frame clones and lacks some. The sample includes under 200,000 clones, around nine tenths of them seen just once. The sequence derives from an adult in good health. The chain carries TRBV6-5 and TRBJ2-7; D not certain. Sequencing was performed on peripheral blood, taken on day 0 of AZD1222 vaccination. CDR3: CASSSTLTEQYF. CDR3 sequence (DNA): TGTGCCAGCAGTTCGACCTTAACCGAGCAGTACTTC.